These 21 T cell receptor beta chains were all obtained from the same sample, sequenced in a study of T cells after yellow fever vaccination. TCRdb called the 5' RACE reads again in MiXCR, with one record for every CDR3 protein. Here the sample spans just over 250,000 distinct CDR3 sequences, about 5.2% being singletons. The starting material was CD4+ T cells sorted from PBMCs, obtained on the day of the yellow fever booster vaccination. The receptors originated from a man in his late teens or twenties who received the YFV17D yellow fever vaccine.

The chain combines TRBV7-9 with TRBJ1-2, with D perhaps TRBD1 (5 bases). The CDR3 contains 13 residues. Germline-derived CDR1 and CDR2 are SEHNR and FQNEAQ (reference sequence). The V and J ends lost 8 bases and 5 bases respectively, with 15 bases between them. CDR3 region: CASLPEEGYGYTF. The CDR3 region has the DNA TGTGCCAGCCTTCCGGAGGAGGGGTATGGCTACACCTTC.

This clonotype was picked up a small number of times. The chain recombines TRBV25-1 with TRBJ2-3, with no clear D. The germline V gene encodes CDR1 MGHDK and CDR2 SYGVNS. V dropped 3 bases and J dropped 2 bases, with 9 bases sitting between them. This CDR3 region has 14 residues. The chain's CDR3 is CASSDPGATDTQYF. CDR3 DNA: TGTGCCAGCAGTGATCCAGGAGCCACAGATACGCAGTATTTT.

This rearrangement joins TRBV7-3 to TRBJ2-3, with 9 bases that match TRBD2. V was clipped by 6 bases and J by 5 bases; unmatched bases: 9. Germline CDR1 SGHTA, CDR2 FQGTGA. The CDR3 has 15 amino acids. The CDR3 loop is CASRVAGALGDTQYF. The CDR3 DNA sequence: TGTGCCAGCAGAGTAGCGGGGGCACTGGGAGATACGCAGTATTTT.

This clonotype was found once. The chain recombines TRBV12-3 or TRBV12-4 with TRBJ2-7; 9 positions agree with TRBD2. The CDR3 is 16 amino acids. The trim removed 5 bases at V and 6 bases at J, leaving 14 bases unmatched. DNA of the CDR3: TGTGCCAGCAGTCCCCGGGGGAGGGGCGGGGGGGCCGAGCAGTACTTC. Encoded protein: CASSPRGRGGGAEQYF.

The chain employs TRBV7-3 and TRBJ1-6; possibly TRBD1 for D (6 bases). Trimming took 5 bases from V and 7 from J, leaving 18 bases between them. Germline values: CDR1 SGHTA, CDR2 FQGTGA. The CDR3 extends over 16 amino acids. The CDR3 sequence: CASSQRGGNSNSPLHF. The DNA of the CDR3 is TGTGCCAGCAGCCAAAGGGGGGGGAATTCCAATTCACCCCTCCACTTT. The full variable domain, its missing parts supplied by reference TRBV7-3 and TRBJ1-6, is GAGVSQTPSNKVTEKGKYVELRCDPISGHTALYWYRQSLGQGPEFLIYFQGTGAADDSGLPNDRFFAVRPEGSVSTLKIQRTERGDSAVYLCASSQRGGNSNSPLHFGNGTRLTVT.

At least ten counts were recorded for this clonotype. CDR3 protein: CASSRDGGGQYF. CDR3 nucleotides: TGTGCCAGCAGCCGGGACGGCGGAGGCCAGTACTTC. This chain links TRBV7-7 with TRBJ2-5; the D gene could be TRBD1 or TRBD2 (5 bases each). V gave up 5 bases and J gave up 10 bases, with 14 bases separating them. Germline-derived CDR1 and CDR2 are SSHAT and FNYEAQ (reference sequence). The CDR3 contains 12 residues.

The chain combines TRBV4-1 with TRBJ1-1; the D is unclear. Germline assignment: CDR1 MGHRA and CDR2 YSYEKL. This CDR3 spans 16 amino acids. The V end was cut by 0 bases, the J end by 0 bases, with 11 bases between. CDR3 DNA sequence: TGCGCCAGCAGCCAAGATAGATCCATCTTGAACACTGAAGCTTTCTTT. Translation: CASSQDRSILNTEAFF.

This clonotype appeared a few times. The genes are TRBV29-1 and TRBJ2-3, with unresolved D. V lost 3 bases, J lost 5 bases, and 9 bases lay in between. Germline V gene sequence: CDR1 SQVTM, CDR2 ANQGSEA. This CDR3 contains 12 residues. The CDR3: CSVEGIGDTQYF. DNA of the CDR3: TGCAGCGTTGAGGGAATTGGAGATACGCAGTATTTT.

The table lists this clonotype with a few counts. V is TRBV7-8 and J is TRBJ2-7; no clear D gene. CDR3 length: 15 amino acids. The germline CDR1 and CDR2 sequences are SGHVS and FQNEAQ. Deletions cut 4 bases from V and 7 bases from J, with 20 bases between. CDR3 in amino acids: CASSSNPVAMGEQYF. CDR3 DNA: TGTGCCAGCAGCTCCAATCCGGTCGCAATGGGGGAGCAGTACTTC.

This clonotype was counted many times. V and J are TRBV12-3 or TRBV12-4 and TRBJ2-3, with D perhaps being TRBD1 or TRBD2 (5 bases each). There are 15 residues in the CDR3. The V and J ends lost 7 bases and 4 bases respectively, with 18 bases between them. For the CDR3, the DNA is TGTGCCAGCATCCCTGATCTGGGACCAGCAGATACGCAGTATTTT. Translation: CASIPDLGPADTQYF.

This clonotype was observed a few times. The rearrangement links TRBV19 to TRBJ1-2; D ambiguous. The germline CDR1 and CDR2 sequences are LNHDA and SQIVND (reference sequence). The CDR3 contains 13 residues. Trimming shortened V by 5 bases and J by 2 bases, and 9 bases separated the two germline ends. CDR3 region: CASSPQKNYGYTF. The DNA of the CDR3 is TGTGCCAGTAGTCCACAAAAGAACTATGGCTACACCTTC.

This clonotype was picked up many times. This chain joins TRBV28 and TRBJ1-2, with D perhaps matching TRBD1 (5 bases). V shed 6 bases and J shed 0 bases, with 11 bases lying between them. CDR3 length: 14 residues. CDR1 and CDR2 (germline): MDHEN, SYDVKM. The CDR3 DNA sequence: TGTGCCAGCAGCGCCGGGACGGCTAACTATGGCTACACCTTC. Protein: CASSAGTANYGYTF.

This clonotype was recorded many times. The chain joins TRBV7-9 to TRBJ1-1; D gene ambiguous. The germline CDR1 and CDR2 sequences are SEHNR and FQNEAQ (reference sequence). Trimming took 1 base from V and 5 from J, leaving 5 bases between them. The CDR3 covers 12 residues. CDR3 nucleotides: TGTGCCAGCAGCTTAGATGGGACTGAAGCTTTCTTT. Translation gives CASSLDGTEAFF.

This clonotype was detected many times. The chain joins TRBV6-6 to TRBJ1-5, with 8 bases that match TRBD1. This CDR3 is built from 15 residues. V shed 6 bases and J 7 bases; nucleotides not matched to a gene: 11. Germline CDR1 and CDR2: MNHNY and SVGAGI (reference sequence). CDR3 nucleotides: TGTGCCAGCAGGGATGACAGGGGAAAGGGCCAGCCCCAGCATTTT. This sequence encodes CASRDDRGKGQPQHF.

This sequence joins TRBV5-1 and TRBJ1-1, with D possibly matching TRBD1 (5 bases). Germline V lookup: CDR1 SGHRS, CDR2 YFSETQ. The CDR3 is 14 amino acids. The germline V and J ends were trimmed by 3 bases and 5 bases, with 14 bases remaining between them. The CDR3 region is CASSWGPSGTEAFF. The CDR3 DNA reads TGCGCCAGCAGCTGGGGACCGTCTGGGACTGAAGCTTTCTTT.

This chain connects TRBV4-3 to TRBJ2-2; 7 nucleotides line up with TRBD2. Germline V gene lookup returns CDR1 LGHNA and CDR2 YSLEER. The ends lost 3 bases at V and 5 bases at J; junction bases unmatched: 9. There are 16 residues in the CDR3. CDR3 amino acids: CASSHGPGGRTGELFF. For the CDR3, the DNA is TGCGCCAGCAGCCACGGACCGGGGGGAAGGACCGGGGAGCTGTTTTTT.

The table lists this clonotype with a few counts. The V and J genes are TRBV5-1 and TRBJ1-1; a weak D match, TRBD1 (6 bases). Germline-derived CDR1 and CDR2 are SGHRS and YFSETQ. This CDR3 comprises 15 residues. Trimming left V 3 bases short and J 3 bases short, with 15 bases between. The CDR3 sequence is CASSSQTGMDTEAFF. CDR3 DNA: TGCGCCAGCAGCTCCCAGACAGGTATGGACACTGAAGCTTTCTTT.

The V gene is TRBV4-3, the J gene TRBJ2-1, with TRBD1 matching 7 bases. CDR1 and CDR2 from the germline V gene are LGHNA and YSLEER. There are 14 residues in the CDR3. Trimming took 4 bases from V and 8 from J; bases not matched to a gene: 8. The CDR3 sequence is CASSRSRDSYEQFF. The DNA of the CDR3 is TGCGCCAGCAGCCGGTCCCGGGACAGCTATGAGCAGTTCTTC.

This clonotype was observed a few times. The rearrangement uses TRBV4-3 and TRBJ2-4, with D uncertain. The length of the CDR3 is 14 residues. Germline V gene lookup returns CDR1 LGHNA and CDR2 YSLEER. Trimming left V 0 bases short and J 7 bases short, with 10 bases between. The CDR3 protein is CASSQDIIVNIQYF. For the CDR3, the DNA is TGCGCCAGCAGCCAAGATATCATAGTCAACATTCAGTACTTC.

The genes are TRBV18 and TRBJ2-2; no definite D call. Per germline, CDR1 KGHSH and CDR2 LQKENI. The CDR3 has 13 residues. Trimming took off 3 bases at V and 5 bases at J, with 7 bases between the two ends. The CDR3 bases are TGTGCCAGCTCACCCCGTGAGACCGGGGAGCTGTTTTTT. Protein: CASSPRETGELFF.

This clonotype was seen many times. CDR3 DNA: TGTGCCAGCAGCCCCGGCCCGGACCGGGGAAACATTCAGTACTTC. Protein: CASSPGPDRGNIQYF. The chain is built from TRBV7-9 and TRBJ2-4; D might be TRBD2 (5 bases). This CDR3 is built from 15 residues. In germline, CDR1 is SEHNR, CDR2 FQNEAQ (reference sequence). Between the trimmed V and J ends, which lost 5 bases and 6 bases, there was a span of 17 bases.